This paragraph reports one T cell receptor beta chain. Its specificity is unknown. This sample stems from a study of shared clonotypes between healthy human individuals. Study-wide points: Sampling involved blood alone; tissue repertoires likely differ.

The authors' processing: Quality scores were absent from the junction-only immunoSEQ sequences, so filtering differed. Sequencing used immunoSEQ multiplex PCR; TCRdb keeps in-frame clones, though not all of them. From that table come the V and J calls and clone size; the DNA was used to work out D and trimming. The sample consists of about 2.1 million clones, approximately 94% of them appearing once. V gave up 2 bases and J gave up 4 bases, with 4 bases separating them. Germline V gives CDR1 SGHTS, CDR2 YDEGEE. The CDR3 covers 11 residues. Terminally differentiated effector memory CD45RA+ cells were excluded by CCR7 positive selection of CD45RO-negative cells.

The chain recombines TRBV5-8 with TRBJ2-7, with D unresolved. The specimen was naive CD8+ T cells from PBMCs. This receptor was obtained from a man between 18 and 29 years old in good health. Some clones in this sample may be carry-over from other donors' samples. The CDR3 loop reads CASSFQYEQYF. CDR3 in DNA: TGTGCCAGCAGCTTCCAGTACGAGCAGTACTTC. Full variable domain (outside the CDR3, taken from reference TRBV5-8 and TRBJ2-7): EAGVTQSPTHLIKTRGQQATLRCSPISGHTSVYWYQQALGLGLQFLLWYDEGEERNRGNFPPRFSGRQFPNYSSELNVNALELEDSALYLCASSFQYEQYFGPGTRLTVT.